The text below deals with one T cell receptor (beta chain). Its antigen remains unknown. This record belongs to a study of T cell repertoires in cytomegalovirus infection. A single record per CDR3 protein comes from TCRdb applying MiXCR to the reads. Among approximately 43,000 distinct CDR3 sequences listed, about 20% were seen once. From germline, CDR1 is SGHTA and CDR2 FQGNSA. Trimming took 7 bases from V and 6 from J, leaving 17 bases between them. There are 14 residues in the CDR3. The material sequenced was PBMCs, sequenced either directly or after in vitro stimulation (not recorded which). This rearrangement joins TRBV7-2 to TRBJ2-3; D possibly corresponds to TRBD2 (5 bases). The TCR originated in a human donor in good health (CMV status not recorded). Some clones in this sample may be carry-over from other donors' samples. CDR3 nucleotides: TGTGCCAGCACCGACGGACCGGGAACTGATACGCAGTATTTT. Amino acid sequence: CASTDGPGTDTQYF. Filled out from reference TRBV7-2 and TRBJ2-3, the complete variable domain reads GAGVSQSPSNKVTEKGKDVELRCDPISGHTALYWYRQSLGQGLEFLIYFQGNSAPDKSGLPSDRFSAERTGGSVSTLTIQRTQQEDSAVYLCASTDGPGTDTQYFGPGTRLTVL.